This TCR beta chain was sequenced during a study of T-cell reconstitution after alpha-beta-depleted transplantation in children. TCRbeta library preparation incorporated unique molecular identifiers. TCRdb reprocessed the PCR reads via MiXCR and lists one record per CDR3 protein. In the table there are about 300,000 distinct CDR3 sequences, about a tenth of which are singletons. This clonotype was observed at least ten times. This CDR3 has 16 amino acids. CDR1 is SGHVS, CDR2 FNYEAQ, per germline. Trimming removed 4 bases from V and 2 bases from J, with 18 bases in between. The material was PBMCs, obtained before TCRalphabeta/CD19-depleted stem cell transplant. This clonotype was obtained from a boy under three years old with acute myeloid leukemia, due to receive a stem cell transplant. The rearrangement uses TRBV7-6 and TRBJ2-7; a weak D match, TRBD2 (6 bases). The CDR3 DNA sequence: TGTGCCAGCAGCTCCGGACCGACCGGGAGCCCCTACGAGCAGTACTTC. Amino acids: CASSSGPTGSPYEQYF.